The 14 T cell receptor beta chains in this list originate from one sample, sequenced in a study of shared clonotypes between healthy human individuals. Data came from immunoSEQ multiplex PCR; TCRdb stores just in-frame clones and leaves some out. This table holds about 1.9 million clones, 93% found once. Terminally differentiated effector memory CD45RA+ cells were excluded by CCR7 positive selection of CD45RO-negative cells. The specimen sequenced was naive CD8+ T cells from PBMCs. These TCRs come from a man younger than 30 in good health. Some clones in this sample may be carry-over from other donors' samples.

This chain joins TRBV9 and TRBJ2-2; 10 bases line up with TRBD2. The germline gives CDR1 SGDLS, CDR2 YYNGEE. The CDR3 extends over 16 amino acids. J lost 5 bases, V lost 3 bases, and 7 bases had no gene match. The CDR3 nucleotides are TGTGCCAGCAGCGCGAGCGGGAGGGCGGGGACCGGGGAGCTGTTTTTT. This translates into CASSASGRAGTGELFF.

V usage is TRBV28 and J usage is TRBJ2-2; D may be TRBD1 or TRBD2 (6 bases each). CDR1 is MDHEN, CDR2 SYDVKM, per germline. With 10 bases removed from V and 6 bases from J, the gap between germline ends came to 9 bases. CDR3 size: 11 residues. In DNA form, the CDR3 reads TGTGCCACCCGGGGGCCCGGGGAGCTGTTTTTT. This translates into CATRGPGELFF.

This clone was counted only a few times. The CDR3, as DNA: TGCAGCGTTGCATCGGGGGACACTGAAGCTTTCTTT. It encodes CSVASGDTEAFF. The chain is built from TRBV29-1 and TRBJ1-1; D may be TRBD1 (5 bases). Trimming removed 4 bases from V and 3 bases from J, with 9 bases in between. Germline V CDR1 and CDR2: SQVTM, ANQGSEA. The CDR3 runs 12 residues. The full variable domain, with the rest looked up from reference TRBV29-1 and TRBJ1-1, is SAVISQKPSRDICQRGTSLTIQCQVDSQVTMMFWYRQQPGQSLTLIATANQGSEATYESGFVIDKFPISRPNLTFSTLTVSNMSPEDSSIYLCSVASGDTEAFFGQGTRLTVV.

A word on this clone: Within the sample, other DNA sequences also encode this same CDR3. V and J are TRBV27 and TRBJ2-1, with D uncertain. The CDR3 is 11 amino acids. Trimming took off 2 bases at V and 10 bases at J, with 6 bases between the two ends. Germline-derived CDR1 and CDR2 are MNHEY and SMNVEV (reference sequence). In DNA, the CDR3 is TGTGCCAGCAGTTTAGGGGTGGAGCAGTTCTTC. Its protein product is CASSLGVEQFF.

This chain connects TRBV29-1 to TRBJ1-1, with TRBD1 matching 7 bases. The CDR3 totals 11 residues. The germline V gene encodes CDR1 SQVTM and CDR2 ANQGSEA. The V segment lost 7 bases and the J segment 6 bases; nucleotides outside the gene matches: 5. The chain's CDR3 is CSGLGTAEAFF. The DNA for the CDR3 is TGCAGCGGCTTAGGGACAGCTGAAGCTTTCTTT.

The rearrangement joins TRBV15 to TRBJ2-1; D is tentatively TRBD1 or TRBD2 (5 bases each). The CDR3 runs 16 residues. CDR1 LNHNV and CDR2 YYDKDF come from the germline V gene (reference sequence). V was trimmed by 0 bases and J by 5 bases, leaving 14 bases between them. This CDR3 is CATSRDSGTVNNEQFF. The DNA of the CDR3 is TGTGCCACCAGCAGAGATTCCGGGACGGTTAACAATGAGCAGTTCTTC.

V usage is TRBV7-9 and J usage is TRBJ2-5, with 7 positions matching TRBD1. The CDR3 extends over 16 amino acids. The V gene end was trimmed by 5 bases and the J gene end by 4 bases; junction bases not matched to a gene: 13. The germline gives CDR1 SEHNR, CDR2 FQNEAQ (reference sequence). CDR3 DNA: TGTGCCAGCAGCCCGCACAGGGGTGTAGGTCCAGAGACCCAGTACTTC. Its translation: CASSPHRGVGPETQYF.

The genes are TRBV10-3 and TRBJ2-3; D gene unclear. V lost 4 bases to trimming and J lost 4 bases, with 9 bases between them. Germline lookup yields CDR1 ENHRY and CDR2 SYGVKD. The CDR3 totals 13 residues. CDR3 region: CAISAGIADTQYF. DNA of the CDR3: TGTGCCATCAGTGCTGGGATCGCAGATACGCAGTATTTT.

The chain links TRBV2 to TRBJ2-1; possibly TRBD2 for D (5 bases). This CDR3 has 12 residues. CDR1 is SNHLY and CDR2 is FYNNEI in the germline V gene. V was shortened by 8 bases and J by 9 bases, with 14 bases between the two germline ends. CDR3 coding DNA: TGTGCCAGCGGACCTTACCGGGGTGAGCAGTTCTTC. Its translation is CASGPYRGEQFF.

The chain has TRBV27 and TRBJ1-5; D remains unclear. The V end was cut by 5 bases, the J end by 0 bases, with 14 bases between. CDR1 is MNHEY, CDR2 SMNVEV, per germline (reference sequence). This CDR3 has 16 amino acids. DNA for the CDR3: TGTGCCAGCAGTGTCGCCGGCGGATATAGCAATCAGCCCCAGCATTTT. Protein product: CASSVAGGYSNQPQHF.

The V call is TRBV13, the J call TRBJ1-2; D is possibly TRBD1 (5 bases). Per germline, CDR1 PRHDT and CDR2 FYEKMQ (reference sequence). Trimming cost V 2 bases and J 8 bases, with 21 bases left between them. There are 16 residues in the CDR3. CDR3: CASSLRAGGGRIGYTF. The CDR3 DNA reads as TGTGCCAGCAGCTTAAGGGCCGGGGGAGGTCGGATCGGCTACACCTTC.

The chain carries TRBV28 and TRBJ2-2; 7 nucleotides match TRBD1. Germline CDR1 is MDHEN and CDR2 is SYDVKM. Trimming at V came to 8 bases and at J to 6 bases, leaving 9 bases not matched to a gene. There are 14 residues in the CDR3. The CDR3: CASGRQGAAGELFF. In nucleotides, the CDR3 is TGTGCCAGCGGAAGACAGGGAGCGGCCGGGGAGCTGTTTTTT.

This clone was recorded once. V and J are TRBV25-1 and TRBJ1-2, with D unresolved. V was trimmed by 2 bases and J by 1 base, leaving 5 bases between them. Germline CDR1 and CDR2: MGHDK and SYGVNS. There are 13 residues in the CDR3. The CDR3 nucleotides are TGTGCCAGCAGTGAAGGATATAACTATGGCTACACCTTC. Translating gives CASSEGYNYGYTF.

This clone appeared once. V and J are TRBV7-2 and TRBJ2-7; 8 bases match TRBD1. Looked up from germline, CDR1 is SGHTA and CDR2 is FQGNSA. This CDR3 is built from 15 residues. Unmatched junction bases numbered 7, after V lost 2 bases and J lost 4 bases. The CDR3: CASSLNPGGLYEQYF. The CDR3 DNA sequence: TGTGCCAGCAGCTTAAATCCAGGGGGCCTTTACGAGCAGTACTTC.